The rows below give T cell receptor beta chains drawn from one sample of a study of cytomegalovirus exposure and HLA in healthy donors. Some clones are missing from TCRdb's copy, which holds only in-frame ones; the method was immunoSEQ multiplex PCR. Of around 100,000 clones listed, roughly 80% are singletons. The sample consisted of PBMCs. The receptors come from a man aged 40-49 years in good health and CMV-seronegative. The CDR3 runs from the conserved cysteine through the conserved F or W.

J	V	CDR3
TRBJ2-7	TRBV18	CASSPPRDRLEQYF
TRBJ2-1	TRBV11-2	CASTSRQGKDEQFF
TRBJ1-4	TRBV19	CASSLSTGGYEKLFF
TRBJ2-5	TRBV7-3	CASSPRGAQETQYF
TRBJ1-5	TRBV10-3	CAISDVGDQPQHF
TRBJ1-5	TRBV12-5	CASGSGEWPQHF
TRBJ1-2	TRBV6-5	CASSTGTGGGYTF
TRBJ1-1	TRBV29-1	CSASDDRGSEF
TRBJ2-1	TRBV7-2	CASSPAFRGGNEQFF
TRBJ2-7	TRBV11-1	CASSTRSGEQYF
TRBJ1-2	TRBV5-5	CASSPDRGYGYTF
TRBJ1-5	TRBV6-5	CASTDGNRGREHF
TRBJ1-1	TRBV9	CASSVVTGLNTEAFF
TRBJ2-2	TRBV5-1	CASSLSGNTGELFF
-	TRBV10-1	CASSESGSLSYEQYF
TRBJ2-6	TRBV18	CASSTGGSGANVLTF
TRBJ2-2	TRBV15	CATSRPASGKAGELFF
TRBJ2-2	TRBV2	CASSDRGRTGELFF
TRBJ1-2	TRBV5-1	CASSASGTGGYGYTF
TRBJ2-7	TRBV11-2	CASSLVLAGGPLLVYEQYF
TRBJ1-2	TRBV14	CASSDRHYGYTF
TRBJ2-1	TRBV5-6	CASSRDKWSNEQFF
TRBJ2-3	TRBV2	CASSARDREGRDTQYF
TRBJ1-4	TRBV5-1	CASSDLPGQLNEKLFF
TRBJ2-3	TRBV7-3	CASSFKGGGDTQYF
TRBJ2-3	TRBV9	CASSVLGWGGTDTQYF
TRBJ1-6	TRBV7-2	CASSPSGGYNSPLHF
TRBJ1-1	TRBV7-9	CASSFSIGGVNTEAFF
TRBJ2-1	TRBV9	CASSPRLLAGGTSSYNEQFF
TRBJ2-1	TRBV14	CASSRTGTSYNEQFF
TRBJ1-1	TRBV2	CASSVFPGQGNTEAFF
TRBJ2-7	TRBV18	CASSPFKANSYEQYF
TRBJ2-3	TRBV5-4	CASSIRLAASTDTQYF
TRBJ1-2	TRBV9	CASSPSQGVYYGYTF
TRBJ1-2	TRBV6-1	CASREQQGWSGYTF
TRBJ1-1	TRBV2	CASSGHGNTEAFF
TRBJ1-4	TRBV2	CASIATTNEKLFF
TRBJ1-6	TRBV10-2	CASSVSSYNSPLHF
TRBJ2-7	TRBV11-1	CASSVRDSYEQYF
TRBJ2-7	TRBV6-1	CASSEMGQGADEQYF